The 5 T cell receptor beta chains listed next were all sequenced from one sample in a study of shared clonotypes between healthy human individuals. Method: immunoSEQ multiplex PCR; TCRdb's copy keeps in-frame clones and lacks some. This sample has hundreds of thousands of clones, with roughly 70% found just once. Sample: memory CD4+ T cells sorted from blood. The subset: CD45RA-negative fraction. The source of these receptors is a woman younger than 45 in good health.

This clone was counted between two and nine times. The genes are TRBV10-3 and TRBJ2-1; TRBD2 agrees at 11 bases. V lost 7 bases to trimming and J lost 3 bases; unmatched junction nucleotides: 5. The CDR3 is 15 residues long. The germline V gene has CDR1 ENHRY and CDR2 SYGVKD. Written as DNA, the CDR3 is TGTGCCATCAAGCCGCTAGCGGGAGGCTACAATGAGCAGTTCTTC. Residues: CAIKPLAGGYNEQFF.

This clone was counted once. The CDR3 nucleotides are TGTGCCAGCTCGGGACTCGGATGGGGGACAGATACGCAGTATTTT. Protein: CASSGLGWGTDTQYF. The chain employs TRBV6-1 and TRBJ2-3, with D maybe TRBD2 (6 bases). Trimming stripped 8 bases from V and 3 bases from J, with 18 bases between. The V gene's germline CDR1 is MNHNS and CDR2 SASEGT. This CDR3 spans 15 amino acids.

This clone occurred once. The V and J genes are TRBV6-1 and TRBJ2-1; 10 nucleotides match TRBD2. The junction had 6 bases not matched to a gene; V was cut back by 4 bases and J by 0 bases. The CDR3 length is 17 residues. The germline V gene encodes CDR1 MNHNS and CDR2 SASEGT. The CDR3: CASSGYASGGSYNEQFF. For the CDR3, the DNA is TGTGCCAGCAGTGGCTACGCTAGCGGGGGCTCCTACAATGAGCAGTTCTTC.

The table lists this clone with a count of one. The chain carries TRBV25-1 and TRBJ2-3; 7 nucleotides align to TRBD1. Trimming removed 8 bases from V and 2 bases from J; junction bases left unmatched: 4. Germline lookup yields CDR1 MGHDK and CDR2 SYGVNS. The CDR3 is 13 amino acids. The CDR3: CASRDRYTDTQYF. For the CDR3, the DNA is TGTGCCAGCCGGGACAGATACACAGATACGCAGTATTTT.

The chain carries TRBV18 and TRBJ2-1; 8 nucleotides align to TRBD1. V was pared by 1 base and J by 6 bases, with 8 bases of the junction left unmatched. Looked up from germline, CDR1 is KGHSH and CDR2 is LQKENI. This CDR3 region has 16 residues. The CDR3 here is CASSPRDRKKSNEQFF. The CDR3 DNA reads TGTGCCAGCTCACCACGGGACAGGAAAAAGTCCAATGAGCAGTTCTTC.